These 24 T cell receptor beta chains were all obtained from the same sample, sequenced in a study of blood T cells in healthy people across ages. A second PCR of about 7 to 12 cycles used a sample-barcoded 5' primer and a J-beta primer mix. TCRdb called the 5' RACE reads again in MiXCR, with one record for every CDR3 protein. The data hold 1.5 million or so distinct CDR3 sequences, with 42% observed a single time. Sequences were obtained from blood. These receptors originate from a woman in her late teens or twenties in good health.

The genes are TRBV29-1 and TRBJ2-3; TRBD2 aligns across 7 bases. Germline assignment: CDR1 SQVTM and CDR2 ANQGSEA. Germline trimming cut 4 bases from V and 7 bases from J; bases unmatched to any gene: 5. The CDR3 has 12 amino acids. CDR3 nucleotides: TGCAGCGTTGCGCTAGCGGCGAATACGCAGTATTTT. It translates to CSVALAANTQYF.

This clonotype was recorded only once. A much larger clone sits a single nucleotide away, making a read error possible. The V and J genes are TRBV12-3 or TRBV12-4 and TRBJ2-1; the D is unclear. This CDR3 is built from 14 residues. V gave up 6 bases and J gave up 5 bases, with 14 bases separating them. As DNA, the CDR3 is TGTGCCAGCAGGGAACTGGTTCGAAACAATGAGCAGTTCTTC. Its protein is CASRELVRNNEQFF.

The chain is built from TRBV7-2 and TRBJ1-1; D call uncertain. The germline V gene encodes CDR1 SGHTA and CDR2 FQGNSA. The V and J ends lost 4 bases and 1 base respectively, with 13 bases between them. The CDR3 is 15 residues long. DNA of the CDR3: TGTGCCAGCAGCTCATTAGAAGGCAGGAACACTGAAGCTTTCTTT. Protein sequence: CASSSLEGRNTEAFF.

The V and J genes are TRBV6-5 and TRBJ1-2, with TRBD1 as a possible D gene (5 bases). Germline V gene data show CDR1 as MNHEY and CDR2 as SVGAGI. This CDR3 contains 14 residues. Trimming pared 8 bases from V and 4 bases from J, leaving 17 bases between. For the CDR3, the DNA is TGTGCCAGCCAAAGGAGAGGGGCGTTCTATGGCTACACCTTC. This sequence encodes CASQRRGAFYGYTF.

This clonotype was counted ten times or more. The chain has TRBV4-2 and TRBJ2-3, with 15 positions matching TRBD2. The CDR3 runs to 17 residues. Germline assignment: CDR1 LGHNA and CDR2 YNFKEQ. After removal of 4 bases from V and 4 bases from J, the junction contained 6 bases not matched to a gene. CDR3 loop: CASSRGLAGGPADTQYF. The CDR3 nucleotides are TGTGCCAGCAGCCGTGGACTAGCGGGGGGGCCAGCAGATACGCAGTATTTT.

This clonotype turned up a few times. J is TRBJ2-1 and V is TRBV29-1; TRBD2 aligns across 8 bases. The CDR3 runs 14 residues. Germline trimming cut 7 bases from V and 3 bases from J; bases unmatched to any gene: 8. Germline V gives CDR1 SQVTM, CDR2 ANQGSEA. The CDR3 sequence: CSGASGPDYNEQFF. The CDR3 DNA reads as TGCAGCGGGGCTAGCGGGCCAGACTACAATGAGCAGTTCTTC.

The V call is TRBV30, the J call TRBJ2-7; no definite D call. Trimming stripped 2 bases from V and 9 bases from J, with 11 bases between. The CDR3 length is 11 residues. Germline loops: CDR1 GTSNPN, CDR2 SVGIG (reference sequence). In nucleotides, the CDR3 is TGTGCCTGGAGTAGGACCGCCGTGCAGTACTTC. Translated, it gives CAWSRTAVQYF.

CDR3 DNA: TGCGCCAGCAGCCAAGACGCTCGAGGGACAGACTACTATGGCTACACCTTC. This sequence encodes CASSQDARGTDYYGYTF. V usage is TRBV4-1 and J usage is TRBJ1-2, with 7 bases fitting TRBD1. Germline V gene data show CDR1 as MGHRA and CDR2 as YSYEKL. This CDR3 is built from 17 residues. V was pared by 0 bases and J by 3 bases, with 10 bases of the junction left unmatched.

In DNA form, the CDR3 reads TGTGCCAGCAGGAGGAGCCTAGCGGGAGGATTATATGGCACAGATACGCAGTATTTT. Its protein product is CASRRSLAGGLYGTDTQYF. This chain connects TRBV7-2 to TRBJ2-3; 11 bases are shared with TRBD2. The ends lost 6 bases at V and 1 base at J; junction bases unmatched: 15. In germline, CDR1 is SGHTA, CDR2 FQGNSA. The CDR3 contains 19 residues.

The chain recombines TRBV6-5 with TRBJ2-3, with 7 bases aligning to TRBD1. CDR1 MNHEY and CDR2 SVGAGI come from the germline V gene. The CDR3 is made up of 17 amino acids. V lost 2 bases and J lost 5; bases outside the gene matches: 13. The CDR3 region has the DNA TGTGCCAGCAGTTACCAACCTGACAGGGTACTACTAGATACGCAGTATTTT. Residues: CASSYQPDRVLLDTQYF.

This clonotype has only a few counts. This sequence joins TRBV3-1 and TRBJ1-5; D possibly corresponds to TRBD1 (6 bases). The CDR3 runs 16 residues. CDR1 LGHDT and CDR2 YNNKEL come from the germline V gene (reference sequence). V was pared by 0 bases and J by 4 bases, with 13 bases between. The CDR3 sequence is CASSQDLGQTNQPQHF. The CDR3 DNA reads TGTGCCAGCAGCCAAGATCTTGGACAGACTAATCAGCCCCAGCATTTT.

This clonotype appeared a few times. The chain is built from TRBV5-1 and TRBJ2-7; 10 bases match TRBD1. V lost 5 bases, J lost 6 bases, and 11 bases stayed unmatched. The CDR3 extends over 15 amino acids. The germline CDR1 and CDR2 sequences are SGHRS and YFSETQ. CDR3 in DNA: TGCGCCAGCAGATTTGGGACAGGGGATCACGGCGAGCAGTACTTC. The encoded protein is CASRFGTGDHGEQYF.

The chain combines TRBV12-3 or TRBV12-4 with TRBJ1-6; no clear D. V was shortened by 1 base and J by 15 bases, with 10 bases between the two germline ends. This CDR3 region has 12 residues. This chain's CDR3 is CASSLGTRDLHF. CDR3 DNA sequence: TGTGCCAGCAGTTTAGGCACCAGAGACCTCCACTTT.

The rearrangement uses TRBV28 and TRBJ1-4, with 7 positions matching TRBD1. The CDR3 runs to 15 residues. The germline V gene has CDR1 MDHEN and CDR2 SYDVKM. V shed 4 bases, J shed 7 bases, and the junction held 9 bases outside the gene matches. CDR3: CASSSATGWSEKLFF. In nucleotides, the CDR3 is TGTGCCAGCAGTTCTGCGACAGGGTGGTCTGAAAAACTGTTTTTT.

This clonotype was recorded a few times. The genes are TRBV29-1 and TRBJ2-2; 8 bases align to TRBD1. Trimming cost V 6 bases and J 6 bases; bases outside gene matches: 6. Per germline, CDR1 SQVTM and CDR2 ANQGSEA. The length of the CDR3 is 13 residues. The CDR3 DNA reads TGCAGCGTCGGACAGGGTTTACCCGGGGAGCTGTTTTTT. This translates into CSVGQGLPGELFF.

V usage is TRBV15 and J usage is TRBJ2-1, with D perhaps matching TRBD2 (6 bases). Germline V CDR1 and CDR2: LNHNV, YYDKDF (reference sequence). Between the trimmed V and J ends, which lost 0 bases and 12 bases, there was a span of 36 bases. This CDR3 comprises 21 residues. This CDR3 is CATSRDFSGLETPLHAGRQFF. The CDR3 bases are TGTGCCACCAGCAGAGATTTTTCGGGACTTGAAACTCCTCTACACGCCGGTCGGCAGTTCTTC. Together with reference TRBV15 and TRBJ2-1, the CDR3 gives the full variable domain: DAMVIQNPRYQVTQFGKPVTLSCSQTLNHNVMYWYQQKSSQAPKLLFHYYDKDFNNEADTPDNFQSRRPNTSFCFLDIRSPGLGDTAMYLCATSRDFSGLETPLHAGRQFFGPGTRLTVL.

In its sample, this clonotype was seen a few times. The chain recombines TRBV27 with TRBJ2-7; 11 bases are a match to TRBD1. Germline values: CDR1 MNHEY, CDR2 SMNVEV (reference sequence). CDR3 size: 17 residues. Germline trimming cut 6 bases from V and 4 bases from J; bases unmatched to any gene: 14. The CDR3 spells CASSRTRTGGAGYEQYF. CDR3 bases: TGTGCCAGCAGCCGAACCCGGACAGGGGGCGCAGGATACGAGCAGTACTTC.

This clonotype has only a few counts. J is TRBJ1-2 and V is TRBV7-2; D uncertain. This CDR3 has 15 residues. The germline V gene encodes CDR1 SGHTA and CDR2 FQGNSA. Trimming cost V 5 bases and J 6 bases, with 19 bases left between them. The CDR3 loop is CASSPGPYLLDGYTF. In DNA, the CDR3 is TGTGCCAGCAGCCCTGGGCCTTACTTGTTGGATGGCTACACCTTC.

The rearrangement joins TRBV5-1 to TRBJ2-5; 13 positions agree with TRBD2. After removal of 3 bases from V and 4 bases from J, the junction contained 6 bases not matched to a gene. CDR3 size: 16 residues. CDR1 is SGHRS and CDR2 is YFSETQ in the germline V gene. CDR3 nucleotides: TGCGCCAGCAGCTCCTCCGGGACTAGCGGGGTAGAGACCCAGTACTTC. As protein: CASSSSGTSGVETQYF.

This clonotype came up once. The chain couples TRBV20-1 to TRBJ2-3; no clear D. The V end lost 5 bases, the J end lost 3 bases, and 9 bases lay between the germline ends. The germline CDR1 and CDR2 sequences are DFQATT and SNEGSKA (reference sequence). The CDR3 sequence is 12 residues long. CDR3 amino acids: CSADVGTDTQYF. Written as DNA, the CDR3 is TGCAGTGCTGACGTGGGGACAGATACGCAGTATTTT.

The J gene is TRBJ2-5, the V gene TRBV3-1; no firm D call. The V end was cut by 3 bases, the J end by 3 bases, with 11 bases between. The CDR3 has 14 amino acids. The germline V gene encodes CDR1 LGHDT and CDR2 YNNKEL (reference sequence). The CDR3 protein is CASSHPSSKETQYF. The CDR3 bases are TGTGCCAGCAGCCATCCCAGTTCAAAAGAGACCCAGTACTTC.

This clonotype was observed a handful of times. The gene calls are TRBV9 and TRBJ2-3; a weak D match, TRBD1 (6 bases). Per the germline V gene, CDR1 is SGDLS and CDR2 is YYNGEE. This CDR3 has 16 residues. V lost 3 bases, J lost 0 bases, and 14 bases lay in between. The CDR3 sequence is CASSALQGDSTDTQYF. The CDR3 DNA reads TGTGCCAGCAGCGCGTTACAGGGAGATAGCACAGATACGCAGTATTTT.

The J gene is TRBJ1-2, the V gene TRBV5-1; D call uncertain. The germline V gene has CDR1 SGHRS and CDR2 YFSETQ. This CDR3 has 13 residues. Trimming took 5 bases from V and 0 from J, leaving 8 bases between them. As DNA, the CDR3 is TGCGCCAGCAGGGCGAACGCTAACTATGGCTACACCTTC. This sequence encodes CASRANANYGYTF. The whole variable domain, filled in from reference TRBV5-1 and TRBJ1-2, reads KAGVTQTPRYLIKTRGQQVTLSCSPISGHRSVSWYQQTPGQGLQFLFEYFSETQRNKGNFPGRFSGRQFSNSRSEMNVSTLELGDSALYLCASRANANYGYTFGSGTRLTVV.

Ten or more counts support this clonotype. The J gene is TRBJ2-1, the V gene TRBV7-2, with 9 bases fitting TRBD2. Germline CDR1 SGHTA, CDR2 FQGNSA. The CDR3 is 15 amino acids. J gave up 6 bases and V 3 bases, and 6 bases lay outside the gene matches. CDR3 DNA sequence: TGTGCCAGCAGCTTTTTAGCGGGAGTCGGCAATGAGCAGTTCTTC. Its protein product is CASSFLAGVGNEQFF.